This record concerns one T cell receptor beta chain sequence. The data were produced by immunoSEQ multiplex PCR, yet TCRdb's version contains in-frame clones alone and is incomplete. The data show 65,000 to 85,000 clones, with over 85% seen just once and approximately 0.15% held by the top ten. This sample is part of a study of T cell changes during pregnancy in multiple sclerosis. V trimming: 8 bases; J trimming: 5 bases; junction bases outside the gene matches: 5. The CDR3 totals 14 residues. Germline loops: CDR1 MDHEN, CDR2 SYDVKM. The TCR originated in a female donor with multiple sclerosis, enrolled in a pregnancy study. The chain employs TRBV28 and TRBJ2-1; 11 nucleotides match TRBD2. The sample consisted of CD4+ T cells from peripheral blood mononuclear cells, taken after pregnancy. The CDR3 DNA sequence: TGTGCCAGCGATGGACTAGCGGGCAACAATGAGCAGTTCTTC. It is translated as CASDGLAGNNEQFF. Full variable domain (outside the CDR3, taken from reference TRBV28 and TRBJ2-1): DVKVTQSSRYLVKRTGEKVFLECVQDMDHENMFWYRQDPGLGLRLIYFSYDVKMKEKGDIPEGYSVSREKKERFSLILESASTNQTSMYLCASDGLAGNNEQFFGPGTRLTVL.